Listed below are T cell receptor beta chains from one sample, sequenced in a study of cytomegalovirus exposure and HLA in healthy donors. Libraries were prepared by immunoSEQ multiplex PCR; TCRdb keeps only in-frame clonotypes and omits some of them. Of 150,000 to 200,000 clones listed, 60% to 80% are singletons. The sequenced sample was PBMCs. These receptors were taken from a man younger than 30 in good health and CMV-seropositive. Each CDR3 is given with its conserved first and last residue. D genes are given only for firm matches. Size is omitted from some rows. Given values are once, few, many or a class for expanded clones.

j_gene: TRBJ1-2; abundance: NA; d_gene: TRBD1; v_gene: TRBV7-2; CDR3nt: TGTGCCAGCACAACCGACAGGGCTATGCGTGGCTACACCTTC; CDR3aa: CASTTDRAMRGYTF
j_gene: TRBJ2-7; abundance: NA; d_gene: TRBD2; v_gene: TRBV4-2; CDR3nt: TGTGCCAGCAGCCAAGATAACGGGGAGGGGTACGAGCAGTACTTC; CDR3aa: CASSQDNGEGYEQYF
j_gene: TRBJ2-7; abundance: once; d_gene: NA; v_gene: TRBV28; CDR3nt: TGTGCCAGCAGTTGGGGAGGTGCCTACGAGCAGTACTTC; CDR3aa: CASSWGGAYEQYF
j_gene: TRBJ1-1; abundance: NA; d_gene: NA; v_gene: TRBV18; CDR3nt: TGTGCCAGCTCACCCATTATAATGGGATCAGGGGCTACTGAAGCTTTCTTT; CDR3aa: CASSPIIMGSGATEAFF
j_gene: TRBJ2-2; abundance: NA; d_gene: TRBD2; v_gene: TRBV5-4; CDR3nt: TGTGCCAGCAGCTGGGGACTAGCGGGAGGGCATGGGGGGCGCCGGGAGCTGTTTTTT; CDR3aa: CASSWGLAGGHGGRRELFF
j_gene: TRBJ2-3; abundance: few; d_gene: TRBD2; v_gene: TRBV7-9; CDR3nt: TGTGCCAGCAGCCCTTCATTTGCGGGAGTCCTGACAGATACGCAGTATTTT; CDR3aa: CASSPSFAGVLTDTQYF
j_gene: TRBJ2-1; abundance: NA; d_gene: TRBD1; v_gene: TRBV5-1; CDR3nt: TGCGCCAGCACACGAGACAGGGTCTTGGACAATGAGCAGTTCTTC; CDR3aa: CASTRDRVLDNEQFF
j_gene: TRBJ2-3; abundance: NA; d_gene: TRBD2; v_gene: TRBV30; CDR3nt: TGTGCCTGTACCGCGGGGAGGGCCTACACAGATACGCAGTATTTT; CDR3aa: CACTAGRAYTDTQYF
j_gene: TRBJ2-7; abundance: NA; d_gene: NA; v_gene: TRBV27; CDR3nt: TGTGCCAGCAGCCCTTCTCTTCTTAGCGAGCAGTACTTC; CDR3aa: CASSPSLLSEQYF
j_gene: TRBJ1-2; abundance: few; d_gene: TRBD1; v_gene: TRBV7-9; CDR3nt: TGTGCCAGCAGCTTGGGACAGGGACACTATGGCTACACCTTC; CDR3aa: CASSLGQGHYGYTF
j_gene: TRBJ2-3; abundance: NA; d_gene: TRBD1; v_gene: TRBV7-2; CDR3nt: TGTGCCAGCAGCTTAGGCAGGGGGTTAGCCACAGATACGCAGTATTTT; CDR3aa: CASSLGRGLATDTQYF
j_gene: TRBJ2-5; abundance: NA; d_gene: NA; v_gene: TRBV19; CDR3nt: TGTGCCAGTAGAAATGAGGGAGCGGAGACCCAGTACTTC; CDR3aa: CASRNEGAETQYF
j_gene: TRBJ1-1; abundance: NA; d_gene: NA; v_gene: TRBV7-9; CDR3nt: TGTGCCAGCAGCTTAGGTTCAGAATTGAACACTGAAGCTTTCTTT; CDR3aa: CASSLGSELNTEAFF
j_gene: TRBJ1-5; abundance: NA; d_gene: NA; v_gene: TRBV21-1; CDR3nt: TGTGCCAGCACTATCGGGACAGATATAAATCAGCCCCAGCATTTT; CDR3aa: CASTIGTDINQPQHF
j_gene: TRBJ2-5; abundance: NA; d_gene: TRBD2; v_gene: TRBV2; CDR3nt: TGTGCCAGCGTCGGGACTAGCGGGATTAAGGAGACCCAGTACTTC; CDR3aa: CASVGTSGIKETQYF
j_gene: TRBJ1-5; abundance: NA; d_gene: TRBD1; v_gene: TRBV30; CDR3nt: TGTGCCTGGAACAGGGGGGGCAATCAGCCCCAGCATTTT; CDR3aa: CAWNRGGNQPQHF
j_gene: TRBJ2-1; abundance: NA; d_gene: NA; v_gene: TRBV7-3; CDR3nt: TGTGCCAGCAGCTTAAACCTAGCCAATGAGCAGTTCTTC; CDR3aa: CASSLNLANEQFF
j_gene: TRBJ2-1; abundance: NA; d_gene: TRBD2; v_gene: TRBV11-2; CDR3nt: TGTGCCAGCAGTTTGAGAGGGCGGGAGGGCCCCTACAATGAGCAGTTCTTC; CDR3aa: CASSLRGREGPYNEQFF
j_gene: TRBJ2-7; abundance: few; d_gene: TRBD1; v_gene: TRBV2; CDR3nt: TGTGCCAGTCTGAGGACAGGGGTCTCCTACGAGCAGTACTTC; CDR3aa: CASLRTGVSYEQYF
j_gene: TRBJ1-4; abundance: once; d_gene: NA; v_gene: TRBV5-1; CDR3nt: TGCGCCAGCAGCTTGGGGACAGCAGACGAAAAACTGTTTTTT; CDR3aa: CASSLGTADEKLFF
j_gene: TRBJ2-1; abundance: NA; d_gene: TRBD2; v_gene: TRBV4-1; CDR3nt: TGCGCCAGCAGCCAAGAACCGGGACTAGCGCCTAGGTTTGATAATGAACAGTTCTTC; CDR3aa: CASSQEPGLAPRFDNEQFF
j_gene: TRBJ1-2; abundance: NA; d_gene: TRBD1; v_gene: TRBV19; CDR3nt: TGTGCCAGTGCCAAGGCAGGGGGATATGGCTACACCTTC; CDR3aa: CASAKAGGYGYTF
j_gene: TRBJ2-2; abundance: few; d_gene: TRBD2; v_gene: TRBV7-9; CDR3nt: TGTTCCAGCAGCTTAGTGGCTAGCGGGAGAGGCGGGGAGCTGTTTTTT; CDR3aa: CSSSLVASGRGGELFF
j_gene: TRBJ2-3; abundance: NA; d_gene: TRBD1; v_gene: TRBV7-9; CDR3nt: TGTGCCAGCAGCGACAGGACAGGCTCTAGCACAGATACGCAGTATTTT; CDR3aa: CASSDRTGSSTDTQYF
j_gene: TRBJ1-2; abundance: many; d_gene: NA; v_gene: TRBV4-1; CDR3nt: TGCGCCAGCAGCCAAGCAGTTCAAAGACTGAACTATGGCTACACCTTC; CDR3aa: CASSQAVQRLNYGYTF
j_gene: TRBJ2-1; abundance: NA; d_gene: TRBD2; v_gene: TRBV14; CDR3nt: TGTGCCAGCAAACTAGGGACTAGCGGGAGATTTGAGCAGTTCTTC; CDR3aa: CASKLGTSGRFEQFF
j_gene: TRBJ2-1; abundance: few; d_gene: NA; v_gene: TRBV4-1; CDR3nt: TGCGCCAGCAGCCAAGATCCGGTGAGAGAGCAGTTCTTC; CDR3aa: CASSQDPVREQFF
j_gene: TRBJ1-4; abundance: NA; d_gene: NA; v_gene: TRBV7-8; CDR3nt: TGTGCCAGCAGCTTAGGAATATCTCGGGGGGAAGTAGCTGCGGGGCGAAAACTGTTTTTT; CDR3aa: CASSLGISRGEVAAGRKLFF
j_gene: TRBJ2-7; abundance: NA; d_gene: NA; v_gene: TRBV30; CDR3nt: TGTGCCTGGAAACGAGGGGGCGAGCAGTACTTC; CDR3aa: CAWKRGGEQYF
j_gene: TRBJ2-5; abundance: few; d_gene: NA; v_gene: TRBV14; CDR3nt: TGTGCCAGCAGCCAAGTTCAGGGGTTTAACCAAGAGACCCAGTACTTC; CDR3aa: CASSQVQGFNQETQYF
j_gene: TRBJ2-2; abundance: NA; d_gene: NA; v_gene: TRBV7-6; CDR3nt: TGTGCCAGCAGCTTAACTAGACCCCCGAACACCGGGGAGCTGTTTTTT; CDR3aa: CASSLTRPPNTGELFF
j_gene: TRBJ2-5; abundance: NA; d_gene: NA; v_gene: TRBV9; CDR3nt: TGTGCCAGCAGCGTCGGACTGGGACAAGAGACCCAGTACTTC; CDR3aa: CASSVGLGQETQYF
j_gene: TRBJ2-3; abundance: NA; d_gene: NA; v_gene: TRBV5-4; CDR3nt: TGTGCCAGCAGCTTCTCGGAGGTAGATACGCAGTATTTT; CDR3aa: CASSFSEVDTQYF
j_gene: TRBJ2-5; abundance: once; d_gene: NA; v_gene: TRBV20-1; CDR3nt: TGCAGTGCTAGACAGGGAGAGACCCAGTACTTC; CDR3aa: CSARQGETQYF
j_gene: TRBJ1-5; abundance: NA; d_gene: TRBD1; v_gene: TRBV27; CDR3nt: TGTGCCAGCAGTCCCAGGGGGGGCAATCAGCCCCAGCATTTT; CDR3aa: CASSPRGGNQPQHF
j_gene: TRBJ2-7; abundance: NA; d_gene: TRBD1; v_gene: TRBV30; CDR3nt: TGTGCCTGGAGGCCCCCGGACAGGGGCTACGAGCAGTACTTC; CDR3aa: CAWRPPDRGYEQYF
j_gene: TRBJ2-7; abundance: NA; d_gene: NA; v_gene: TRBV28; CDR3nt: TGTGCCAGCACCCTCTGGGGACAAGACTCCTACGAGCAGTACTTC; CDR3aa: CASTLWGQDSYEQYF
j_gene: TRBJ2-4; abundance: NA; d_gene: NA; v_gene: TRBV4-2; CDR3nt: TGTGCCAGCAGCCAAGAACAGGGGGGGATAGCCAAAAACATTCAGTACTTC; CDR3aa: CASSQEQGGIAKNIQYF
j_gene: TRBJ2-5; abundance: NA; d_gene: TRBD2; v_gene: TRBV9; CDR3nt: TGTGCCAGCAGCGTTTCAGGGACTAGCGGCGAAGAGACCCAGTACTTC; CDR3aa: CASSVSGTSGEETQYF